This section outlines one TCR beta chain sequence together with its context. The record originates from a study of cytomegalovirus exposure and HLA in healthy donors. Trimming cost V 6 bases and J 2 bases; bases outside gene matches: 7. The CDR3 covers 15 residues. CDR1 and CDR2 (germline): SGHDT, YYEEEE. Use of 60 Vbeta and 13 Jbeta primers characterized the PCR. Generated by immunoSEQ multiplex PCR, the TCRdb table keeps only in-frame clones and is missing some. Here the sample spans 100,000 to 150,000 clones, roughly three quarters being singletons. This clonotype originated in a woman in her thirties or forties in good health and CMV-seronegative. V gene TRBV5-6 combines with J gene TRBJ2-5; TRBD2 agrees at 10 bases. Material: PBMCs. CDR3 nucleotide sequence: TGTGCCAGCAACCTAGCGACTAGCGGGCAAGAGACCCAGTACTTC. Amino acid sequence: CASNLATSGQETQYF.